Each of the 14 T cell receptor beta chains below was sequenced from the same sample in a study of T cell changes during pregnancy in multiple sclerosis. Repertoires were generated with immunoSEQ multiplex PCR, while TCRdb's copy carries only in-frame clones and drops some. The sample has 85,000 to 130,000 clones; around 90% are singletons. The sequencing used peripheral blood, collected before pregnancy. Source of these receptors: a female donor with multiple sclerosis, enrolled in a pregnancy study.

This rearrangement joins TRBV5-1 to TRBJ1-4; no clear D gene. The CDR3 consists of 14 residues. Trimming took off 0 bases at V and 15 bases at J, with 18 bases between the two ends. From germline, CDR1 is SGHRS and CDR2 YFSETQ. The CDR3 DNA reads TGCGCCAGCAGCTTGGGCGGGAACGAAGGTGGGGTGTTTTTT. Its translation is CASSLGGNEGGVFF.

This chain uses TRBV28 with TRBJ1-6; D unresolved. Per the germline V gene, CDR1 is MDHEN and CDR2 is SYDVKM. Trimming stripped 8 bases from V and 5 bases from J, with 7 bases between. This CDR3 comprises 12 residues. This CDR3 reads CASSPNNSPLHF. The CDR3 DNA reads TGTGCCAGCTCCCCTAATAATTCACCCCTCCACTTT. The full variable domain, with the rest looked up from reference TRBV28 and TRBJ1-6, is DVKVTQSSRYLVKRTGEKVFLECVQDMDHENMFWYRQDPGLGLRLIYFSYDVKMKEKGDIPEGYSVSREKKERFSLILESASTNQTSMYLCASSPNNSPLHFGNGTRLTVT.

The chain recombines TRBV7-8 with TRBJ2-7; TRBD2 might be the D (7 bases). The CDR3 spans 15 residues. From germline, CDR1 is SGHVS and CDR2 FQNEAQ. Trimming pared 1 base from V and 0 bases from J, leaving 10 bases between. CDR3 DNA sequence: TGTGCCAGCAGCTTAGGAGCGGGACACTCCTACGAGCAGTACTTC. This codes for CASSLGAGHSYEQYF.

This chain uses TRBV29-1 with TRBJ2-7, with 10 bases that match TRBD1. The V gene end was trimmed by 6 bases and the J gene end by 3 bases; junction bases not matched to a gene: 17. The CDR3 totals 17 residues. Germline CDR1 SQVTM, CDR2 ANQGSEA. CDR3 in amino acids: CSVSEGRIGTGVYEQYF. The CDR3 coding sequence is TGCAGCGTCTCCGAGGGGAGGATTGGGACAGGGGTCTACGAGCAGTACTTC.

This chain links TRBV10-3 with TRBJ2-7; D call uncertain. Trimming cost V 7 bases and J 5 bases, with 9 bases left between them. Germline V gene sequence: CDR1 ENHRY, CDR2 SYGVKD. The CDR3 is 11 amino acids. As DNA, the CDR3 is TGTGCCATCAAGGAGACTGACGAGCAGTACTTC. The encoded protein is CAIKETDEQYF.

The CDR3 sequence: CASTKGAMHEQFF. The CDR3 DNA follows: TGTGCCAGCACAAAGGGGGCAATGCATGAGCAGTTCTTC. This chain links TRBV2 with TRBJ2-1; 7 bases fit TRBD1. Germline V gene data show CDR1 as SNHLY and CDR2 as FYNNEI. V dropped 7 bases and J dropped 8; count of bases not matched to a gene: 8. The CDR3 length is 13 residues.

The CDR3 protein is CASSVQGSNQPQHF. The CDR3 DNA is TGTGCCAGCAGTGTACAGGGCAGCAATCAGCCCCAGCATTTT. J is TRBJ1-5 and V is TRBV2; tentative D call: TRBD1 (6 bases). CDR1 SNHLY and CDR2 FYNNEI come from the germline V gene. This CDR3 contains 14 residues. The V gene lost 4 bases and the J gene lost 1 base, with 8 bases spanning the gap.

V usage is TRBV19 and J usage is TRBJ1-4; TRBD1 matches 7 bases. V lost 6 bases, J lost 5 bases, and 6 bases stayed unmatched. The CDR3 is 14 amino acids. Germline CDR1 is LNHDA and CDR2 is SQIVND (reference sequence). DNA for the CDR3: TGTGCCAGTAGGCTGGGGACAGCGAATGAAAAACTGTTTTTT. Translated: CASRLGTANEKLFF.

The CDR3 nucleotides read TGTGCCAGCAGCCCGGGTATGAAGGACTATGGCTACACCTTC. It specifies CASSPGMKDYGYTF. The rearrangement joins TRBV5-5 to TRBJ1-2; D gene unclear. Looked up from germline, CDR1 is SGHKS and CDR2 is YYEKEE (reference sequence). The V and J ends lost 4 bases and 3 bases respectively, with 13 bases between them. This CDR3 region has 14 residues.

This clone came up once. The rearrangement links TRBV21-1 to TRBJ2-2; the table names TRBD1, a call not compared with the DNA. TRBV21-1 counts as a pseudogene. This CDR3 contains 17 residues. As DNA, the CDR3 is TGTGCCAGCAGCAAAGAGACCAGGGGGCGGAACACCGGGGAGCTGTTTTTT. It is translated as CASSKETRGRNTGELFF.

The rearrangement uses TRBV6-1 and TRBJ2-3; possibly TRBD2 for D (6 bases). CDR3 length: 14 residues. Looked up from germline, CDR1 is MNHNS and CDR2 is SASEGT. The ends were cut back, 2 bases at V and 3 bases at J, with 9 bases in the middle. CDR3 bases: TGTGCCAGCAGTGAAAGGCGGGGAACAGATACGCAGTATTTT. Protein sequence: CASSERRGTDTQYF.

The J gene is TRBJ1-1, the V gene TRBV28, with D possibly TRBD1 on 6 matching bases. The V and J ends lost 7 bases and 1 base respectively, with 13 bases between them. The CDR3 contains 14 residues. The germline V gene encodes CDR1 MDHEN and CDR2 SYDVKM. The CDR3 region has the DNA TGTGCCAGCACTACGCAACAGGGGAACACTGAAGCTTTCTTT. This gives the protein CASTTQQGNTEAFF. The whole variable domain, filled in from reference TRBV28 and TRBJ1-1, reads DVKVTQSSRYLVKRTGEKVFLECVQDMDHENMFWYRQDPGLGLRLIYFSYDVKMKEKGDIPEGYSVSREKKERFSLILESASTNQTSMYLCASTTQQGNTEAFFGQGTRLTVV.

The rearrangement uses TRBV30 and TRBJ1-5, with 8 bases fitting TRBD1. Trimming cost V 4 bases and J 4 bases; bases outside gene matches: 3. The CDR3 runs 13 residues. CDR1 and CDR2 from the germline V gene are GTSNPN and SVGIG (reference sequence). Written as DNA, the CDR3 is TGTGCCTGGACAGGGGGCGAAAATCAGCCCCAGCATTTT. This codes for CAWTGGENQPQHF.

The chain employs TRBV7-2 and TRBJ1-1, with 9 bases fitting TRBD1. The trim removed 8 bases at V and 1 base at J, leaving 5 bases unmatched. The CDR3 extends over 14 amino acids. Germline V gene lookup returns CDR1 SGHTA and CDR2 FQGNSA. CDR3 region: CASAGQGRNTEAFF. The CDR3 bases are TGTGCCAGCGCTGGACAGGGGAGGAACACTGAAGCTTTCTTT.